This T cell receptor (beta chain) was identified in a study of long-term antiretroviral therapy in people with HIV. At the level of the study: A decade or so separates the oldest specimens from the later 2015 immediate-ART recommendation.

The CDR3 extends over 15 amino acids. Germline CDR1 reads GTSNPN; CDR2 reads SVGIG (reference sequence). Trimming left V 5 bases short and J 3 bases short, with 17 bases between. immunoSEQ v3.0 was run at survey level. Per-sample sequencing targets were about 35,000-50,000 T-cell genomes. TCRdb's copy holds only in-frame clones and misses some; the assay was immunoSEQ multiplex PCR. Of 23,000 or so clones listed, 65% to 90% are singletons. Regarding the study as a whole: On ART adherence, viral resistance or therapy changes, no data were available. Transplant donor controls retained higher diversity, though diversity increased after ART.

Notes on this clone: Its antigen remains unknown.

The specimen comprised unsorted PBMCs, sampled 0.1 years before starting antiretroviral therapy. This receptor was identified in a man aged 40-55 years with HIV. This chain links TRBV30 with TRBJ2-4; D uncertain. In DNA, the CDR3 is TGTGCCTGGGACCCATCAAGGGCCCACAAAAACATTCAGTACTTC. Protein sequence: CAWDPSRAHKNIQYF.